The 16 T cell receptor beta chains below were found in one sample sequenced in a study of cytomegalovirus exposure and HLA in healthy donors. The PCR was carried out with 60 Vbeta primers and 13 Jbeta primers. Sequencing was performed with immunoSEQ multiplex PCR; in TCRdb, only in-frame clones are kept and a portion is missing. The repertoire holds roughly 100,000 clones, with roughly 70% as singletons. Sample: PBMCs. The receptor source for this set is a woman aged 45-65 years in good health and CMV-seronegative.

This clone has a single count. The chain is built from TRBV19 and TRBJ2-2; no firm D call. V lost 6 bases and J lost 7, with 6 bases in between. The CDR3 totals 11 residues. Germline loops: CDR1 LNHDA, CDR2 SQIVND (reference sequence). The CDR3 is CASRRVGELFF. Here the CDR3 DNA reads TGTGCCAGTAGAAGAGTCGGGGAGCTGTTTTTT.

The V gene is TRBV7-9, the J gene TRBJ2-3; tentatively, D is TRBD2 (6 bases). Germline CDR1 reads SEHNR; CDR2 reads FQNEAQ (reference sequence). With 1 base removed from V and 1 base from J, the gap between germline ends came to 12 bases. The CDR3 contains 16 residues. The CDR3 reads CASSLGSGLRTDTQYF. As DNA, the CDR3 is TGTGCCAGCAGCTTAGGTAGCGGTCTTCGCACAGATACGCAGTATTTT.

The chain combines TRBV18 with TRBJ1-1; 7 nucleotides match TRBD1. Germline V lookup: CDR1 KGHSH, CDR2 LQKENI. This CDR3 region has 15 residues. V was pared by 3 bases and J by 1 base, with 5 bases of the junction left unmatched. The chain's CDR3 is CASSPRTGPNTEAFF. The CDR3 DNA reads as TGTGCCAGCTCACCGCGGACAGGACCGAACACTGAAGCTTTCTTT.

The J gene is TRBJ1-5, the V gene TRBV7-2, with 10 bases fitting TRBD1. V shed 8 bases, J shed 4 bases, and the junction held 11 bases outside the gene matches. CDR1 SGHTA and CDR2 FQGNSA come from the germline V gene. The CDR3 consists of 16 residues. The CDR3 nucleotides are TGTGCCAGCGAAATGACAGGGGGCGATCGGAATCAGCCCCAGCATTTT. It codes for CASEMTGGDRNQPQHF.

This clone was seen only a few times. The genes are TRBV5-8 and TRBJ1-2, with 7 bases matching TRBD1. Germline V gene sequence: CDR1 SGHTS, CDR2 YDEGEE. V dropped 7 bases and J dropped 8; count of bases not matched to a gene: 14. The CDR3 extends over 14 amino acids. CDR3 DNA sequence: TGTGCCAGCGCCGCTCGGGACAGAACCCGAGGCTACACCTTC. Its translation: CASAARDRTRGYTF.

V is TRBV21-1 and J is TRBJ2-6; the DNA was not used to check the table's D call, TRBD2. TRBV21-1 is an annotated pseudogene. The CDR3 is made up of 18 amino acids. The chain's CDR3 is CASSPASGSFSGANVLAF. DNA for the CDR3: TGTGCCAGCAGCCCGGCTAGCGGGTCTTTCTCTGGGGCCAACGTCCTGGCTTTC.

This clone was picked up one time. CDR3 DNA: TGTGCCAGCTCACCAATTGGAGCGGGGCTCGACGAGCAGTACTTC. Its translation is CASSPIGAGLDEQYF. The chain links TRBV18 to TRBJ2-7; 7 nucleotides line up with TRBD2. CDR1 and CDR2 from the germline V gene are KGHSH and LQKENI. The CDR3 runs 15 residues. V was clipped by 2 bases and J by 5 bases; unmatched bases: 9.

V and J are TRBV19 and TRBJ1-2; 7 positions agree with TRBD1. The CDR3 has 15 amino acids. With 6 bases clipped from V and 0 bases from J, the junction kept 7 bases outside the gene matches. CDR1 LNHDA and CDR2 SQIVND come from the germline V gene (reference sequence). The CDR3 loop is CASRKKGGSNYGYTF. The CDR3 DNA is TGTGCCAGTAGAAAGAAAGGGGGCTCTAACTATGGCTACACCTTC.

The chain recombines TRBV4-3 with TRBJ2-2; 7 positions agree with TRBD2. V lost 4 bases, J lost 11 bases, and 10 bases stayed unmatched. This CDR3 contains 14 residues. The germline V gene encodes CDR1 LGHNA and CDR2 YSLEER. CDR3 region: CASSPRLALAELFF. DNA of the CDR3: TGCGCCAGCAGCCCGCGACTAGCCCTAGCCGAGCTGTTTTTT.

V and J are TRBV7-3 and TRBJ2-1; 8 nucleotides agree with TRBD2. Germline CDR1 reads SGHTA; CDR2 reads FQGTGA. This CDR3 spans 15 amino acids. Losses at the gene ends were 2 bases for V and 5 bases for J; bases not matched to a gene: 5. CDR3 coding DNA: TGTGCCAGCAGCTTACCTACTAGCGGTCACAATGAGCAGTTCTTC. It specifies CASSLPTSGHNEQFF.

This clone was picked up a small number of times. The chain is built from TRBV6-1 and TRBJ1-2, with D unresolved. With 4 bases removed from V and 1 base from J, the gap between germline ends came to 7 bases. This CDR3 contains 13 residues. In germline, CDR1 is MNHNS, CDR2 SASEGT. The CDR3 loop is CASSASINYGYTF. The DNA for the CDR3 is TGTGCCAGCAGTGCCAGTATTAACTATGGCTACACCTTC.

The chain uses TRBV6-1 and TRBJ1-4; D not certain. Deletions cut 4 bases from V and 5 bases from J, with 11 bases between. CDR3 size: 14 residues. Germline lookup yields CDR1 MNHNS and CDR2 SASEGT. CDR3 bases: TGTGCCAGCAGTGGATTTCCGCTAAATGAAAAACTGTTTTTT. Encoded protein: CASSGFPLNEKLFF.

V and J are TRBV5-4 and TRBJ2-3; D is possibly TRBD2 (6 bases). V lost 3 bases and J lost 0, with 14 bases in between. CDR3 length: 16 residues. CDR1 SGHNT and CDR2 YYREEE come from the germline V gene (reference sequence). CDR3 DNA: TGTGCCAGCAGCTCGACGACTAGATCTAGCACAGATACGCAGTATTTT. This sequence encodes CASSSTTRSSTDTQYF.

This chain links TRBV11-2 with TRBJ2-7; 10 nucleotides line up with TRBD1. The J segment lost 9 bases and the V segment lost 5 bases, leaving 13 bases of the junction unmatched. CDR3 length: 15 residues. Germline V gene lookup returns CDR1 SGHAT and CDR2 FQNNGV. In nucleotides, the CDR3 is TGTGCCAGCAGCCTAGGATCCGGGACAGGGGTCAGGCAGTACTTC. Amino acid sequence: CASSLGSGTGVRQYF.

This chain links TRBV27 with TRBJ1-4; D ambiguous. Germline V gives CDR1 MNHEY, CDR2 SMNVEV (reference sequence). V was trimmed by 3 bases and J by 8 bases, leaving 13 bases between them. The length of the CDR3 is 14 residues. The CDR3 DNA reads TGTGCCAGCAGTTTGGCGGGCAGGAAAGAAAAACTGTTTTTT. It encodes CASSLAGRKEKLFF.

This chain uses TRBV5-6 with TRBJ2-3; possible D gene TRBD1, 6 bases. Germline CDR1 reads SGHDT; CDR2 reads YYEEEE. V was clipped by 0 bases and J by 1 base, with 12 bases between them. The CDR3 is 16 residues long. Written as DNA, the CDR3 is TGTGCCAGCAGCTTGGGTTCAGGGGCGGGCACAGATACGCAGTATTTT. Its protein is CASSLGSGAGTDTQYF.